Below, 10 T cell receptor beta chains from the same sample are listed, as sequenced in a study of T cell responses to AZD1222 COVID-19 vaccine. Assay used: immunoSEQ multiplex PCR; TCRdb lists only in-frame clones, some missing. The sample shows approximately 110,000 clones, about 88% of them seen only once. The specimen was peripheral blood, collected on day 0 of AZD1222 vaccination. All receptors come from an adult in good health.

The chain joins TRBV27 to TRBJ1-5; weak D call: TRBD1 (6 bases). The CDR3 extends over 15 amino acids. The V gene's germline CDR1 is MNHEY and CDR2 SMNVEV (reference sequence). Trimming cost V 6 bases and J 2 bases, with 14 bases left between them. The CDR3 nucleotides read TGTGCCAGCAGACAGGGTCAGATGGGCAATCAGCCCCAGCATTTT. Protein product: CASRQGQMGNQPQHF.

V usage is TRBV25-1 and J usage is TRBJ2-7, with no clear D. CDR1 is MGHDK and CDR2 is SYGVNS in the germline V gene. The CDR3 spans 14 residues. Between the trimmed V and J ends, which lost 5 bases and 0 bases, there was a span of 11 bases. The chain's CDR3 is CASSPQASSYEQYF. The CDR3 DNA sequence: TGTGCCAGCAGTCCCCAGGCCAGCTCCTACGAGCAGTACTTC.

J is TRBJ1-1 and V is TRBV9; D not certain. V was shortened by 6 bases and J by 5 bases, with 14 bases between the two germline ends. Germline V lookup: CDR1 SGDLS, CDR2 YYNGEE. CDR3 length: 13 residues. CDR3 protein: CASTPSGATEAFF. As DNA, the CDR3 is TGTGCCAGCACCCCGTCGGGCGCGACTGAAGCTTTCTTT.

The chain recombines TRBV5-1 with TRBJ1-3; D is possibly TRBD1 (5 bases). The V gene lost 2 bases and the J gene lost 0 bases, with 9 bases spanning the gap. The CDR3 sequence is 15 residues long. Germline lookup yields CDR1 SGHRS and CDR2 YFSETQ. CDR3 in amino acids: CASSLGALSGNTIYF. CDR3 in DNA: TGCGCCAGCAGCTTAGGGGCACTCTCTGGAAACACCATATATTTT.

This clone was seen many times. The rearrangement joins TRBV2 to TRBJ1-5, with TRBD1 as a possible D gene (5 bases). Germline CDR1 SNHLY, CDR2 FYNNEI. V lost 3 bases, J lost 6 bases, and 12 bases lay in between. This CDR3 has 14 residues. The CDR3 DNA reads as TGTGCCAGCAGTGAGAATTATCAGGGTCAGCCCCAGCATTTT. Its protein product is CASSENYQGQPQHF.

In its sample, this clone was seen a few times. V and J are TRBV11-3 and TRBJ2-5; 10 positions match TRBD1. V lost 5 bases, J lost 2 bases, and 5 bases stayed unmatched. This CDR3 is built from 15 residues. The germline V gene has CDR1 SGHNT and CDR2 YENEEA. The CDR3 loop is CASSPGTGVQETQYF. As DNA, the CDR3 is TGTGCCAGCAGCCCGGGGACAGGGGTTCAAGAGACCCAGTACTTC.

This CDR3 reads CASSMGAGQGYGYTF. In DNA form, the CDR3 reads TGTGCCAGTAGTATGGGGGCGGGACAGGGGTATGGCTACACCTTC. The gene calls are TRBV19 and TRBJ1-2; 10 bases line up with TRBD1. Germline V gene data show CDR1 as LNHDA and CDR2 as SQIVND (reference sequence). V shed 3 bases and J 5 bases; nucleotides not matched to a gene: 6. CDR3 length: 15 amino acids.

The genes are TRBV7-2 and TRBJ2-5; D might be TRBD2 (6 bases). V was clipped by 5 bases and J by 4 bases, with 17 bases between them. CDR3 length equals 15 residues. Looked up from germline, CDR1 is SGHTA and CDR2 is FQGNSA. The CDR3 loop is CASSQTPGLGETQYF. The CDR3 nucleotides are TGTGCCAGCAGCCAAACTCCGGGACTGGGAGAGACCCAGTACTTC. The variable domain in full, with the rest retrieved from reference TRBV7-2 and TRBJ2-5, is GAGVSQSPSNKVTEKGKDVELRCDPISGHTALYWYRQSLGQGLEFLIYFQGNSAPDKSGLPSDRFSAERTGGSVSTLTIQRTQQEDSAVYLCASSQTPGLGETQYFGPGTRLLVL.

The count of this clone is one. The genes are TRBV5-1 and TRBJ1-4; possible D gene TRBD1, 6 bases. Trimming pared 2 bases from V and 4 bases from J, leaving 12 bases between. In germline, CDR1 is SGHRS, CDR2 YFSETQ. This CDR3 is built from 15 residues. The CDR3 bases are TGCGCCAGCAGCTTACGGACAGCGAATAATGAAAAACTGTTTTTT. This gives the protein CASSLRTANNEKLFF. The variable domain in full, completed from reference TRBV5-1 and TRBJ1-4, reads KAGVTQTPRYLIKTRGQQVTLSCSPISGHRSVSWYQQTPGQGLQFLFEYFSETQRNKGNFPGRFSGRQFSNSRSEMNVSTLELGDSALYLCASSLRTANNEKLFFGSGTQLSVL.

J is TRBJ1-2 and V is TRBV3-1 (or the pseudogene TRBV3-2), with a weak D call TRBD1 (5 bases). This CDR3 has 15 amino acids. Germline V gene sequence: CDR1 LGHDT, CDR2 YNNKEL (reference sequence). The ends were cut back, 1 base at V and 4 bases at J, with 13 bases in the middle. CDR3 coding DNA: TGTGCCAGCAGCCAAGGGACACCTCTGGCCTATGGCTACACCTTC. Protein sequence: CASSQGTPLAYGYTF.